Presented here are 5 T cell receptor beta chains from one specimen sequenced in a study of T cells in Graves' hyperthyroidism and ophthalmopathy (dated by TCRdb to the late 2010s). The method was multiplex PCR. For sequencing, an Illumina HiSeq 2000 was employed. TCR beta CDR3 regions were amplified from RNA transcripts. For the first round of RT-PCR on the TCR CDR3, the HTBI primer set was used together with the Qiagen OneStep RT-PCR kit. The public reads were reprocessed in TCRdb via fastp at Q25 and MiXCR, keeping in-frame beta chains. Records with the same CDR3 protein are collapsed into one entry carrying the most frequent genes and DNA. In this sample the table shows more than 650,000 distinct CDR3 sequences, around 13% of which occur a single time. The ten most abundant clones make up 9.5% to 13% of the sample. Sequencing was done on a sample of blood. The source is a woman aged 18-30 years with Graves' hyperthyroidism.

This clonotype was recorded a few times. J is TRBJ1-5 and V is TRBV12-3 or TRBV12-4; tentatively, D is TRBD1 (5 bases). V lost 6 bases to trimming and J lost 2 bases, with 14 bases between them. The CDR3 is made up of 15 amino acids. CDR3: CASSRAGGGNQPQHF. CDR3 sequence (DNA): TGTGCCAGCAGCCGGGCGGGGGGGGGCAATCAGCCCCAGCATTTT.

This sequence joins TRBV12-3 or TRBV12-4 and TRBJ1-1; D is uncertain. The CDR3 is 14 residues long. V was pared by 5 bases and J by 7 bases, with 17 bases between. This chain's CDR3 is CASSPWGALGEAFF. Here the CDR3 DNA reads TGTGCCAGCAGTCCCTGGGGAGCCCTAGGTGAAGCTTTCTTT.

This clonotype has a count of ten or more. The V and J genes are TRBV18 and TRBJ2-7; 8 bases line up with TRBD2. The V segment lost 2 bases and the J segment 6 bases; nucleotides outside the gene matches: 9. Looked up from germline, CDR1 is KGHSH and CDR2 is LQKENI. The CDR3 totals 15 residues. This chain's CDR3 is CASSPSMTSVLEQYF. The CDR3 DNA reads TGTGCCAGCTCACCATCAATGACTAGCGTCCTCGAGCAGTACTTC.

This clonotype was detected many times. The chain carries TRBV20-1 and TRBJ1-1; D is possibly TRBD1 (5 bases). V dropped 5 bases and J dropped 5 bases, with 9 bases sitting between them. In germline, CDR1 is DFQATT, CDR2 SNEGSKA (reference sequence). This CDR3 contains 11 residues. This CDR3 is CSASRETEAFF. The DNA of the CDR3 is TGCAGTGCTTCCAGGGAAACTGAAGCTTTCTTT.

The rearrangement joins TRBV9 to TRBJ2-5, with D possibly called TRBD1 or TRBD2 (6 bases each). CDR3 length equals 15 residues. Trimming stripped 0 bases from V and 3 bases from J, with 12 bases between. The germline CDR1 and CDR2 sequences are SGDLS and YYNGEE. CDR3 DNA sequence: TGTGCCAGCAGCGTAGTACCGGGGGCGAAAGAGACCCAGTACTTC. Protein sequence: CASSVVPGAKETQYF.